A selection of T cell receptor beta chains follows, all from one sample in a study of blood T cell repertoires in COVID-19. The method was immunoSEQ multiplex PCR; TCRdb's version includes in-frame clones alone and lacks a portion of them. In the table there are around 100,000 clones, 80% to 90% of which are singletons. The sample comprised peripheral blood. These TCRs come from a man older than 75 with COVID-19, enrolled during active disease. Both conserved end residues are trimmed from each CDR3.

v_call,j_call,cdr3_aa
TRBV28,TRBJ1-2,ASRGTGFYGYT
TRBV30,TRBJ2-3,AWSVLAFSSTDTQY
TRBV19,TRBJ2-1,ASSDTGTSLDEQF
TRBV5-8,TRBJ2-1,ASSPVLPGLFYNEQF
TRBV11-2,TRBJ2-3,ASKTGTSTDTQY
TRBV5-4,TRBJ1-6,ASSFTGQGTSPLH
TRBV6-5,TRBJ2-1,ASSFTSGGYNEQF
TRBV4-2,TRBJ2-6,ASSQVVDRLFSGANVLT
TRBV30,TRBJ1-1,AWRDSLNTEAF
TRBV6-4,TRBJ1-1,ASSDGGMNTEAF
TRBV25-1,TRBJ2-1,ASSMSQTGYKQF
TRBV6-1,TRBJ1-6,ASSERTGMRSPLH
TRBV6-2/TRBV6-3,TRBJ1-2,ASSYLGRTGDDRYT
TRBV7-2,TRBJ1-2,ASSWRDRVGYT
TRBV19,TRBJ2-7,ASSIDRLSYEQY
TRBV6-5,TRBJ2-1,ASSYSGQGYNEQF
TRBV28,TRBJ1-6,ASRGQVHSNSPLH
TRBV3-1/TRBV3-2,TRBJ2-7,ASSQIAGEFNEQY
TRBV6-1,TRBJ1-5,ASSEAGVHNQPQH
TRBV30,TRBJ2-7,ASNGGAEAEQY
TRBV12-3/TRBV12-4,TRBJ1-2,ASSLRGFDGYT
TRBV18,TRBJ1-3,ASSQGLGNTIY
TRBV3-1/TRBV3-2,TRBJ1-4,ASSETATNEKLF
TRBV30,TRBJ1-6,AWSSTYNSPLH
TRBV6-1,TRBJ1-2,ATRPTNYGYT
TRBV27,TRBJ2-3,ASRLLGQQTNTDTQY
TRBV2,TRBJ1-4,ASSRDRGKLF
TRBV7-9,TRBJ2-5,ASSSVQGIETQY
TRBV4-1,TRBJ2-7,ASSQEPSGRAVSYEQY
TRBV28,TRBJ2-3,ASSPVGLAGVYTQY
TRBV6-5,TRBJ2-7,ATRGGQYEQY
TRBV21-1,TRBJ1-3,ARRNTIY
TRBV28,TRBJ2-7,ASSFTRVPSYEQY
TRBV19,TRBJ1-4,ASSIEIDRGKLF
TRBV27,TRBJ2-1,ASSLADYNEQF
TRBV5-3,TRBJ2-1,ARSPRGSSYNEQF
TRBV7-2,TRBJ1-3,ASSLGEVRGNTIY
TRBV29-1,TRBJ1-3,SVRSGNTIY
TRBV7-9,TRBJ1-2,ASSLAGRLGYT
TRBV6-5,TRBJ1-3,ASSFILGGGRNTIY
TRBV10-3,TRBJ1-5,AISELGAGVTNQPQH
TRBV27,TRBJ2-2,ASSLLTSGGTGELF
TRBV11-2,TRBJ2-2,ASSRFSGANTGELF
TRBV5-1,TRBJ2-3,ASTTSVVTDTQY
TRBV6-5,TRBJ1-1,ASSYSGTGGTEAF